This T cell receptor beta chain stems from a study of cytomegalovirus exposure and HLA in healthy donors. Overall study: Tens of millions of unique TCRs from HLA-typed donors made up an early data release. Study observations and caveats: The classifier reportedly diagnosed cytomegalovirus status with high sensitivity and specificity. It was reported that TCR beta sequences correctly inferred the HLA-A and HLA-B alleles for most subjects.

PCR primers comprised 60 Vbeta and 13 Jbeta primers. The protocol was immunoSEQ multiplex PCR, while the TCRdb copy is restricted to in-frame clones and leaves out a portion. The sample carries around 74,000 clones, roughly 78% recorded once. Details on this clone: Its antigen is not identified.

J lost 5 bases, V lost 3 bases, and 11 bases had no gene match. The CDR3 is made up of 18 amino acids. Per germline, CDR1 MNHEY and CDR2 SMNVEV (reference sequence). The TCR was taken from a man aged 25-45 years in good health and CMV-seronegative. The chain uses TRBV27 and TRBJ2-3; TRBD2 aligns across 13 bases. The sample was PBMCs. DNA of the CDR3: TGTGCCAGCAGTTTTGGACTAGCGGGAGACGCGGAAGAAGATACGCAGTATTTT. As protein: CASSFGLAGDAEEDTQYF.